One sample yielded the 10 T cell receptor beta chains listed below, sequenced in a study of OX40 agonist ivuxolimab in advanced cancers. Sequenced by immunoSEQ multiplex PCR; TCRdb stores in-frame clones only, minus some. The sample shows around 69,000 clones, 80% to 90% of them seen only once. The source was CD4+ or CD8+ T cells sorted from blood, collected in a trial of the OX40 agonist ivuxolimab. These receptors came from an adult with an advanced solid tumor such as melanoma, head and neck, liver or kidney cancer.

The CDR3 loop is CASSLAGGQNTDTQYF. The CDR3 nucleotides are TGCGCCAGCAGCTTGGCCGGGGGACAGAACACAGATACGCAGTATTTT. The chain links TRBV5-1 to TRBJ2-3; D might be TRBD1 (7 bases). The CDR3 is 16 residues long. CDR1 is SGHRS and CDR2 is YFSETQ in the germline V gene. V dropped 0 bases and J dropped 2 bases, with 13 bases sitting between them.

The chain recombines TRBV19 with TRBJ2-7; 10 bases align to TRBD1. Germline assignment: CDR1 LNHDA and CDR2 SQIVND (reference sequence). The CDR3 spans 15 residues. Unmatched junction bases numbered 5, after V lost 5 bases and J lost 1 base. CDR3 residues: CASSFRQGASYEQYF. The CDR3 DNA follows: TGTGCCAGTAGTTTTCGACAGGGGGCATCCTACGAGCAGTACTTC.

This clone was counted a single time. The CDR3 sequence: CASSLVGLPFEPQHF. CDR3 in DNA: TGTGCCAGCAGCTTAGTAGGACTCCCCTTCGAGCCCCAGCATTTT. The chain is built from TRBV7-2 and TRBJ1-5; D remains ambiguous. The CDR3 contains 15 residues. Germline V CDR1 and CDR2: SGHTA, FQGNSA. Trimming cost V 1 base and J 8 bases, with 15 bases left between them.

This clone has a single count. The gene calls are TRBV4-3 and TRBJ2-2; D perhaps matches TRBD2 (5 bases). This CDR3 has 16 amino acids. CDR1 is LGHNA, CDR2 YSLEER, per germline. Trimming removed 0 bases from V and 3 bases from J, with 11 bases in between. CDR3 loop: CASSQEWAGHTGELFF. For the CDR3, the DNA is TGCGCCAGCAGCCAAGAATGGGCGGGCCACACCGGGGAGCTGTTTTTT.

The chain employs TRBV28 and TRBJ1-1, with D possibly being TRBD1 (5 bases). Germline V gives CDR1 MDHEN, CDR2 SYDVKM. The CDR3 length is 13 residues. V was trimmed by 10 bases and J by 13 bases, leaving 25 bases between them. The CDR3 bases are TGTGCCACCTCCACCGGAGTCAGGGAGTTGGGTTTCTTT. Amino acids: CATSTGVRELGFF.

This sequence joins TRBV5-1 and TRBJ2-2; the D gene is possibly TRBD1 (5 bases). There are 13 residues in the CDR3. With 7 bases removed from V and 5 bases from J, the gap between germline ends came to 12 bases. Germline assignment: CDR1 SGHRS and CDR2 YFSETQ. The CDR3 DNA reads TGCGCCAGCGGCCCGCGACAGACCGGGGAGCTGTTTTTT. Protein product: CASGPRQTGELFF. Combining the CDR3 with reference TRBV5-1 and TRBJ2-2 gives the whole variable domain KAGVTQTPRYLIKTRGQQVTLSCSPISGHRSVSWYQQTPGQGLQFLFEYFSETQRNKGNFPGRFSGRQFSNSRSEMNVSTLELGDSALYLCASGPRQTGELFFGEGSRLTVL.

DNA of the CDR3: TGTGCCACCAGGAGGGCCCATGAGCAGTTCTTC. Protein sequence: CATRRAHEQFF. The chain carries TRBV28 and TRBJ2-1, with a possible D match to TRBD2 (6 bases). The CDR3 loop spans 11 amino acids. The ends were cut back, 10 bases at V and 8 bases at J, with 12 bases in the middle. Germline loops: CDR1 MDHEN, CDR2 SYDVKM.

This chain's CDR3 is CASSLGSGRGTDTQYF. The CDR3, as DNA: TGTGCCAGCAGCTTAGGGAGCGGGAGGGGCACAGATACGCAGTATTTT. V and J are TRBV7-2 and TRBJ2-3; 10 positions match TRBD2. Trimming cost V 1 base and J 1 base; bases outside gene matches: 2. The CDR3 has 16 residues. Germline values: CDR1 SGHTA, CDR2 FQGNSA.

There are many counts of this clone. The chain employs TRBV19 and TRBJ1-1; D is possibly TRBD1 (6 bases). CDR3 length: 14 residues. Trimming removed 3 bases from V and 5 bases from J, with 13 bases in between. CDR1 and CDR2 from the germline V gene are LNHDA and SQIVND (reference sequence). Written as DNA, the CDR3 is TGTGCCAGTAGTATTGTGGGAGGGGGAACTGAAGCTTTCTTT. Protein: CASSIVGGGTEAFF.

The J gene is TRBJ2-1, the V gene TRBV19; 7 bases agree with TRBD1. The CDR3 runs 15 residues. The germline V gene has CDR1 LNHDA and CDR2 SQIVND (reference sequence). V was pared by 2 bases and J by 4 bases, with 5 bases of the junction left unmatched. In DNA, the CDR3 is TGTGCCAGTAGTATACGGGACAGCCTATACAATGAGCAGTTCTTC. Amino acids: CASSIRDSLYNEQFF.